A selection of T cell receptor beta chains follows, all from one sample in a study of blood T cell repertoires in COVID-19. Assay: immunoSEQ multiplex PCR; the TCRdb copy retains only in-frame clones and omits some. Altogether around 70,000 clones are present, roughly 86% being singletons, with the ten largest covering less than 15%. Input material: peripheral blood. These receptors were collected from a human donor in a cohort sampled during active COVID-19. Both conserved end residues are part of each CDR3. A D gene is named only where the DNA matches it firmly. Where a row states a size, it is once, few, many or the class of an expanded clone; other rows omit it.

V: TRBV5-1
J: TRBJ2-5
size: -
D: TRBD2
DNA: TGCGCCAGCAGCCGCCGCGGGGGGCACGAAGAGACCCAGTACTTC
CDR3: CASSRRGGHEETQYF

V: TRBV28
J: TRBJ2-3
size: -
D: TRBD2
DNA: TGTGCCCTCGGGACTAGCGGGGGTTTCACAGATACGCAGTATTTT
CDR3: CALGTSGGFTDTQYF

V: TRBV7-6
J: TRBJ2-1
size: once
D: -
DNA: TGTGCCAGCAGCCGGACTGGCGGGCTAGACAATGAGCAGTTCTTC
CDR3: CASSRTGGLDNEQFF

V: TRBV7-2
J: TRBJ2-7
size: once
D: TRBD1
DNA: TGTGCCAGCAGCTTATCCGGACAGGGTCTCTACGAGCAGTACTTC
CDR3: CASSLSGQGLYEQYF

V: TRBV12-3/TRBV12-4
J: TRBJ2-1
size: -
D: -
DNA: TGTGCCAGCAGTTTAAAACTTAGCAATGAGCAGTTCTTC
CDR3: CASSLKLSNEQFF

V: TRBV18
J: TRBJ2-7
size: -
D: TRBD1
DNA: TGTGCCAGCTCACTAAACCGGGACAGCTACGAGCAGTACTTC
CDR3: CASSLNRDSYEQYF

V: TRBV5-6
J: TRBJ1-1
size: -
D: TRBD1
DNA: TGTGCCAGCAGCTTAGCACCGCGCCGGACAGGGGGCATTTCTGAAGCTTTCTTT
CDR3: CASSLAPRRTGGISEAFF

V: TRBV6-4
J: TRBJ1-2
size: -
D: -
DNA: TGTGCCAGCAGTGCGCCCCCCCTAATCCAGGAAGGGGGCTATGGCTACACCTTC
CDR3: CASSAPPLIQEGGYGYTF

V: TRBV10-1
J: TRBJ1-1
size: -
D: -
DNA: TGCGCCAGCAGAGTCACAGGGAACACTGAAGCTTTCTTT
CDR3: CASRVTGNTEAFF

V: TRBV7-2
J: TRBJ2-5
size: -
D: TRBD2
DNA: TGTGCCAGCAGCTGGACTAGCGGGGCACAAGAGACCCAGTACTTC
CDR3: CASSWTSGAQETQYF

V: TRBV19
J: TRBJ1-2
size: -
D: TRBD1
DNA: TGTGCCAGTAGTGGAACCGGGACAGGGCCCTATGGCTACACCTTC
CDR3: CASSGTGTGPYGYTF

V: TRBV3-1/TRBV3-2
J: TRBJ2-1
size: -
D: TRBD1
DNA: TGTGCCAGCAGCGGCCGTAGACAGGGGGCTTACAATGAGCAGTTCTTC
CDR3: CASSGRRQGAYNEQFF

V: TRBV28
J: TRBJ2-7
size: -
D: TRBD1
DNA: TGTGCCAGCAGTTTACCGGGACAGGGTGGCGAGCAGTACTTC
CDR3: CASSLPGQGGEQYF

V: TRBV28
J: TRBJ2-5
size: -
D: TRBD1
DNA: TGTGCCAGCAGTTCCCACGGACAGGGGGCTCAAGAGACCCAGTACTTC
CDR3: CASSSHGQGAQETQYF

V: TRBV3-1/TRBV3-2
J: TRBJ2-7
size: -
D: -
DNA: TGTGCCAGCAGCCAAGCTAACCCGTCCTACGAGCAGTACTTC
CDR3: CASSQANPSYEQYF

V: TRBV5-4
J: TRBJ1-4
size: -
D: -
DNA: TGTGCCAGCAGCTTGCGAGGCAGACTAGGAACTAATGAAAAACTGTTTTTT
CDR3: CASSLRGRLGTNEKLFF

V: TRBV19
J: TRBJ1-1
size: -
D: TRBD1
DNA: TGTGCCAGTACGGTGACAGGGACGAACACTGAAGCTTTCTTT
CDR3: CASTVTGTNTEAFF

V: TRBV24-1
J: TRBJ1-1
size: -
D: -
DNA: TGTGCCACCAGTGATTCAGCTCCCGGGAAAAACACTGAAGCTTTCTTT
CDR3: CATSDSAPGKNTEAFF

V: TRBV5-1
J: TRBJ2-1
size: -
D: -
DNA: TGCGCCAGCAGTTGGGGGCCCTCGGGAAACGAGCAGTTCTTC
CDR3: CASSWGPSGNEQFF

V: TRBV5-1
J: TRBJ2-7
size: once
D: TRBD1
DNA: TGCGCCAGCAGCCCGGGACAGACAGGGGGGGAGCAGTACTTC
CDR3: CASSPGQTGGEQYF

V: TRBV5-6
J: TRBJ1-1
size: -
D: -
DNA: TGTGCCAGCAGCCCGGATACAGGACCGAACACTGAAGCTTTCTTT
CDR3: CASSPDTGPNTEAFF

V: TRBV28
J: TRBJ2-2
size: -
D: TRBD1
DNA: TGTGCCAGCAGTTTAGGCAGGGGGCTCTCACAGACCGGGGAGCTGTTTTTT
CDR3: CASSLGRGLSQTGELFF

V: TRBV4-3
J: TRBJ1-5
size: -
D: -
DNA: TGCGCCAGCAGCCAAGAAGCGGGACGCAATCAGCCCCAGCATTTT
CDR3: CASSQEAGRNQPQHF

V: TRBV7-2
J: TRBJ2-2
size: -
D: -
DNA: TGTGCCAGCAGCTTAGAAAGGACAGCGAACACTGGGGAGCTGTTTTTT
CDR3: CASSLERTANTGELFF

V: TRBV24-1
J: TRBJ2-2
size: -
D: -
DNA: TGTGCCACCAGTGATTTGCTGAACACCGGGGAGCTGTTTTTT
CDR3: CATSDLLNTGELFF

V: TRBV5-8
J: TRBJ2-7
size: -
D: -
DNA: TGTGCCAGCAGCTTGGTCGGGAGCTACGAGCAGTACTTC
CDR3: CASSLVGSYEQYF

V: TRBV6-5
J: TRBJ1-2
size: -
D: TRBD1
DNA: TGTGCCAGCAGTTCCCCAGGGGGAGCATATGGCTACACCTTC
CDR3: CASSSPGGAYGYTF

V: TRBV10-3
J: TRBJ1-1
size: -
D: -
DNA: TGTGCCATCAGTCCGGCAGGGATGAACACTGAAGCTTTCTTT
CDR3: CAISPAGMNTEAFF

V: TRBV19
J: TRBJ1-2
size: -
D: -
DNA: TGTGCCAGTAGTACCCGGGGAGGGGCAAACTATGGCTACACCTTC
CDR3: CASSTRGGANYGYTF

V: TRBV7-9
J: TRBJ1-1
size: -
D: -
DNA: TGTGCCAGCACCATACAGGATTTCACTGAAGCTTTCTTT
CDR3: CASTIQDFTEAFF

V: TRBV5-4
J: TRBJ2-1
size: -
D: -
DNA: TGTGCCAGCAGCTTGCCGACGGGGGGCCGGACTGAGCAGTTCTTC
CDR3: CASSLPTGGRTEQFF

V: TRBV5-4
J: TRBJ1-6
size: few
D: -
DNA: TGTGCCAGCAGCCCTTCCCCCGGGGGGTATAATTCACCCCTCCACTTT
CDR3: CASSPSPGGYNSPLHF